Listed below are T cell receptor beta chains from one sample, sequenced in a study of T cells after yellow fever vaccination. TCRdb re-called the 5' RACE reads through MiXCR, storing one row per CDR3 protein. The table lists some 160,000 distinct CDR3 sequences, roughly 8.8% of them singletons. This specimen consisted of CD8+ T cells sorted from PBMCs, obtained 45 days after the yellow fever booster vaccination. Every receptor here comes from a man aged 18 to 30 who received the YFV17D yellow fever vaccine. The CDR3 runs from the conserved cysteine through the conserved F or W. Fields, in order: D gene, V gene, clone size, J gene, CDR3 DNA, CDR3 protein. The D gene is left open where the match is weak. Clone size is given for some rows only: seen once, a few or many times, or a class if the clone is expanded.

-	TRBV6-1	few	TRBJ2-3	TGTGCCAGCAGGGGGGTGATTGATACGCAGTATTTT	CASRGVIDTQYF
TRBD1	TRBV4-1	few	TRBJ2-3	TGCGCCAGCAGCCAAGACCCGGTCAGGGGGTACACAGATACGCAGTATTTT	CASSQDPVRGYTDTQYF
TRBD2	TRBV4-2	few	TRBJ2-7	TGTGCCAGCAGCCAAGAGCTAGCGGGGGGTATCTCCTACGAGCAGTACTTC	CASSQELAGGISYEQYF
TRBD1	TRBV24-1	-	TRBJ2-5	TGTGCCACCAGTGAACCGGGACAGGGCAAAGAGACCCAGTACTTC	CATSEPGQGKETQYF
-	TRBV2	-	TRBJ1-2	TGTGCCAGCATCGTCGCCGGATCCTATGGCTACACCTTC	CASIVAGSYGYTF
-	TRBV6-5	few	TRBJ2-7	TGTGCCAGCAGCCAGGGGTTCTACGAGCAGTACTTC	CASSQGFYEQYF
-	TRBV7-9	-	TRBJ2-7	TGTGCCAGCAGCTTTGGGACGGTGTGGTACTTC	CASSFGTVWYF
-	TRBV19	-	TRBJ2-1	TGTGCCAGTACTGGGACTCACTACAATGAGCAGTTCTTC	CASTGTHYNEQFF
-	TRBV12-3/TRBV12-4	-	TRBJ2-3	TGTGCCAGCAGTTTACGTGGGGGGAGGGATACGCAGTATTTT	CASSLRGGRDTQYF
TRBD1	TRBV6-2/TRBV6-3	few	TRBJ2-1	TGTGCCAGTGGGACAGGGGGTTACAATGAGCAGTTCTTC	CASGTGGYNEQFF
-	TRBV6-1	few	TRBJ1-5	TGTGCCAGCAGTGAAGATCGCGGATATAGCAATCAGCCCCAGCATTTT	CASSEDRGYSNQPQHF
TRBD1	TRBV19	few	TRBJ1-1	TGTGCCAGTATGTGGGCAGGGGGCGATACTGAAGCTTTCTTT	CASMWAGGDTEAFF
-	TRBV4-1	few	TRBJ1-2	TGCGCCAGCAGCCAAATAGACTATGGCTACACCTTC	CASSQIDYGYTF
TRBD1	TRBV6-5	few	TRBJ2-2	TGTGCCAGCAGTTTCCGGACAGGGGGCGACACCGGGGAGCTGTTTTTT	CASSFRTGGDTGELFF
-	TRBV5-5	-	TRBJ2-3	TGTGCCAGCAGCCGTCGGGACATAGATACGCAGTATTTT	CASSRRDIDTQYF
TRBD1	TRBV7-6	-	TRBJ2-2	TGTGCCAGCAGCGAACGGGACAGGGCAACCGGGGAGCTGTTTTTT	CASSERDRATGELFF
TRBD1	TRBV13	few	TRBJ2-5	TGTGCCAGCAGCTCGGACAGGGCGGAGACCCAGTACTTC	CASSSDRAETQYF
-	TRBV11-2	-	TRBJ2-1	TGTGCCAGCAGCTTAAGTGCCTCCGACGCGCAGTTCTTC	CASSLSASDAQFF
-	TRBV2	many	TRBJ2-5	TGTGCCAGCAGTGATTCTGTTACAGGAGGTTCCGAGGAGACCCAGTACTTC	CASSDSVTGGSEETQYF
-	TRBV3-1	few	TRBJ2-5	TGTGCCAGCAGCCACTCCGGGACCATCCAAGAGACCCAGTACTTC	CASSHSGTIQETQYF
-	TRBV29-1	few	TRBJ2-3	TGCAGCGTCCGTGGCACAGATACGCAGTATTTT	CSVRGTDTQYF
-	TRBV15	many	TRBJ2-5	TGTGCCACCAGCCTTCGGGACGCCTGGGGGATCCAGTACTTC	CATSLRDAWGIQYF
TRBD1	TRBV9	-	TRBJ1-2	TGTGCCAGCAGCGAGGGACAGTCCGCTCTTGACTATGGCTACACCTTC	CASSEGQSALDYGYTF
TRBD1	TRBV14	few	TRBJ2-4	TGTGCCAGCAGCCAGGGACAGGGGGCGTTAGCCAAAAACATTCAGTACTTC	CASSQGQGALAKNIQYF
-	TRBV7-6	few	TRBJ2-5	TGTGCCAGCAGCTTAAGGCTTATAGAGACCCAGTACTTC	CASSLRLIETQYF
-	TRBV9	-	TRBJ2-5	TGTGCCAGCAGCGAAGCCGGGACGGGCGTGGAGACCCAGTACTTC	CASSEAGTGVETQYF
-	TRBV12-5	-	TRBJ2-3	TGTGCTAGTGGCCCCCGGGGCCCAGATACGCAGTATTTT	CASGPRGPDTQYF
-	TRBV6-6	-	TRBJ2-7	TGTGCCAGCAGTTACGCGGACCTCTCCTACGAGCAGTACTTC	CASSYADLSYEQYF
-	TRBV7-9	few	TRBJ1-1	TGTGCCAGCAGGCCGACAGGAGGTAACACTGAAGCTTTCTTT	CASRPTGGNTEAFF